This TCR beta chain appears in the sequencing data of a study of blood T cell repertoires in COVID-19. Assay: immunoSEQ multiplex PCR; the TCRdb copy retains only in-frame clones and omits some. The table shows 150,000 to 200,000 clones, with around nine tenths occurring only once. Germline CDR1 SGDLS, CDR2 YYNGEE. This CDR3 has 15 residues. J was trimmed by 9 bases and V by 0 bases; bases with no gene match: 6. Specimen: peripheral blood. The V gene is TRBV9, the J gene TRBJ2-1, with 10 nucleotides matching TRBD2. The sequence came from a man between 65 and 85 years old with acute or convalescent COVID-19. The DNA for the CDR3 is TGTGCCAGCAGCGTAGCCAGCGGGGGGGCCACTGAGCAGTTCTTC. This gives the protein CASSVASGGATEQFF.